The clone carrying this T cell receptor beta chain was seen more than once but under ten times. This sample was taken from a study of identical twins. Each CDR3 protein gets one entry after TCRdb re-called the 5' RACE reads with MiXCR. Of about 900,000 distinct CDR3 sequences in the sample, around an eighth were seen once. Trimming took 4 bases from V and 2 from J, leaving 16 bases between them. Germline-derived CDR1 and CDR2 are ENHRY and SYGVKD. This CDR3 has 16 residues. A further study also used this sample, focusing on yellow fever vaccine responses in identical twins. That study reports: Each twin's T cell response to the vaccine was reported to look partly convergent and partly personalized.

The J gene is TRBJ2-3, the V gene TRBV10-3, with a possible D match to TRBD1 (7 bases). The sequencing input was PBMCs. The sequence came from a woman between 18 and 30 years old in good health. The CDR3 bases are TGTGCCATCAGTGCAGGGGGGACTTCCCTCACAGATACGCAGTATTTT. Protein sequence: CAISAGGTSLTDTQYF.